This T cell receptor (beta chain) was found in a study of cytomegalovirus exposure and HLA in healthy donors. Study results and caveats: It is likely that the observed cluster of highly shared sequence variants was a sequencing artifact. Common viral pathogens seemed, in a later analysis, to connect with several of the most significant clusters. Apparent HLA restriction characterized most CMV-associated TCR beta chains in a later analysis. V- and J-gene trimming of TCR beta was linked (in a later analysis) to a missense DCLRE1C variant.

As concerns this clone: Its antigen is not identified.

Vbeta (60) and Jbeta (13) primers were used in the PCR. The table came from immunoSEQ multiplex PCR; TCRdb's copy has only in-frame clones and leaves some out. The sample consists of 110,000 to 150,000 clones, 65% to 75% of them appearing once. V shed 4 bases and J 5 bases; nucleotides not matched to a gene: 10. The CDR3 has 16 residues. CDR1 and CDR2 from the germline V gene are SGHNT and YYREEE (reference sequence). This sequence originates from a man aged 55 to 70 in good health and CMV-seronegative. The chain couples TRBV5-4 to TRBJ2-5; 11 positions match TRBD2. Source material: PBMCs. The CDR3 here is CASSPKLAGVGETQYF. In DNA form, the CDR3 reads TGTGCCAGCAGCCCCAAACTAGCGGGGGTCGGGGAGACCCAGTACTTC.